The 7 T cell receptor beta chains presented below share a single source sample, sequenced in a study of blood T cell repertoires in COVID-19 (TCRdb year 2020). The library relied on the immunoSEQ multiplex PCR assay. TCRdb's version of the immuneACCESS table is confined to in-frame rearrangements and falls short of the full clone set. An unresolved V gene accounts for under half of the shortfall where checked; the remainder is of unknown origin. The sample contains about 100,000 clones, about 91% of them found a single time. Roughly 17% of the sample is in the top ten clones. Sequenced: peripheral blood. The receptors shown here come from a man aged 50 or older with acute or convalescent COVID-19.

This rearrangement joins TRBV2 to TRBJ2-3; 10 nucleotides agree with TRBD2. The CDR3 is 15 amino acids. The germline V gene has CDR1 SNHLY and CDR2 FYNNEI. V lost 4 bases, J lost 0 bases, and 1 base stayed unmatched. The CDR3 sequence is CASSVAGGSTDTQYF. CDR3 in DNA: TGTGCCAGCAGTGTAGCGGGGGGAAGCACAGATACGCAGTATTTT.

The CDR3 region has the DNA TGTGCCAGCAGCTTGGGGGACAGGGGACCCTACGAGCAGTACTTC. Translating gives CASSLGDRGPYEQYF. The chain couples TRBV5-4 to TRBJ2-7; 10 bases match TRBD1. This CDR3 region has 15 residues. CDR1 is SGHNT, CDR2 YYREEE, per germline (reference sequence). V trimming: 0 bases; J trimming: 2 bases; junction bases outside the gene matches: 2.

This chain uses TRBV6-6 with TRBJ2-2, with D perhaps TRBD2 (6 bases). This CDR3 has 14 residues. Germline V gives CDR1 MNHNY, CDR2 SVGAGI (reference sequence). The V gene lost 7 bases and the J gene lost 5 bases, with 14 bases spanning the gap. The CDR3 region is CASTASGLTGELFF. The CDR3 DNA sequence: TGTGCCAGCACCGCCAGCGGGTTAACCGGGGAGCTGTTTTTT.

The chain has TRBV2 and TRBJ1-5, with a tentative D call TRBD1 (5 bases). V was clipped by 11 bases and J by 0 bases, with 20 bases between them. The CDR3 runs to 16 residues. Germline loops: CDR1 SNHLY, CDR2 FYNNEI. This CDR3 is CAVGGRDQYSNQPQHF. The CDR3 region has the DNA TGTGCCGTCGGGGGGAGGGACCAATATAGCAATCAGCCCCAGCATTTT. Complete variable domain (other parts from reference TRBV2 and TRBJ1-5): EPEVTQTPSHQVTQMGQEVILRCVPISNHLYFYWYRQILGQKVEFLVSFYNNEISEKSEIFDDQFSVERPDGSNFTLKIRSTKLEDSAMYFCAVGGRDQYSNQPQHFGDGTRLSIL.

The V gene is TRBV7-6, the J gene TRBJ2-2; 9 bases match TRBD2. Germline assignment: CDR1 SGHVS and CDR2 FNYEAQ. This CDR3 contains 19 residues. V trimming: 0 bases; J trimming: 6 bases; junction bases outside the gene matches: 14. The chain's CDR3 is CASSLAGSGGRRVAGELFF. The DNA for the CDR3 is TGTGCCAGCAGCTTAGCGGGTAGCGGGGGTCGTCGGGTAGCCGGGGAGCTGTTTTTT.

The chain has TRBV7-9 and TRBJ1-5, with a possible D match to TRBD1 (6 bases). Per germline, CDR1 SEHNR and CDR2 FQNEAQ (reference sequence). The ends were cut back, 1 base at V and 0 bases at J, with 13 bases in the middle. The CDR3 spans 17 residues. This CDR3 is CASSLGTDLYSNQPQHF. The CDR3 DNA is TGTGCCAGCAGCTTAGGGACAGATTTATATAGCAATCAGCCCCAGCATTTT.

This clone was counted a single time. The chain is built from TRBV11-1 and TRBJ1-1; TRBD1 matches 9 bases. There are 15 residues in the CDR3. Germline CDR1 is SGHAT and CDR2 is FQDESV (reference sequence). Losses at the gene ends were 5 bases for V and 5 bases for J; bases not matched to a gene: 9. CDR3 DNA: TGTGCCAGCAGCCAAGGGACAGGGAGGGGTACTGAAGCTTTCTTT. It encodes CASSQGTGRGTEAFF. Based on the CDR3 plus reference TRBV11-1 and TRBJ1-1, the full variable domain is EAEVAQSPRYKITEKSQAVAFWCDPISGHATLYWYRQILGQGPELLVQFQDESVVDDSQLPKDRFSAERLKGVDSTLKIQPAELGDSAMYLCASSQGTGRGTEAFFGQGTRLTVV.